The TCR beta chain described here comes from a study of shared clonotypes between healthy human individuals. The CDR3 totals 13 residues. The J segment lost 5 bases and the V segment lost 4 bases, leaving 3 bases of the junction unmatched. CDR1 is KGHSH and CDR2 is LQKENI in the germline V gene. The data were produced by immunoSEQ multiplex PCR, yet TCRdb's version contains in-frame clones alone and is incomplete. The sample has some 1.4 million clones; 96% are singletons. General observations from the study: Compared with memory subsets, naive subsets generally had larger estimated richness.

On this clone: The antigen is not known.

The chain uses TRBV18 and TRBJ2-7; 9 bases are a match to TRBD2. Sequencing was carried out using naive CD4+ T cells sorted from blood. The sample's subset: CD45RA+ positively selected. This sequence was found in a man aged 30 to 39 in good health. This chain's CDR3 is CASSRGGEDEQYF. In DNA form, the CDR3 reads TGTGCCAGCTCACGCGGGGGGGAGGACGAGCAGTACTTC.